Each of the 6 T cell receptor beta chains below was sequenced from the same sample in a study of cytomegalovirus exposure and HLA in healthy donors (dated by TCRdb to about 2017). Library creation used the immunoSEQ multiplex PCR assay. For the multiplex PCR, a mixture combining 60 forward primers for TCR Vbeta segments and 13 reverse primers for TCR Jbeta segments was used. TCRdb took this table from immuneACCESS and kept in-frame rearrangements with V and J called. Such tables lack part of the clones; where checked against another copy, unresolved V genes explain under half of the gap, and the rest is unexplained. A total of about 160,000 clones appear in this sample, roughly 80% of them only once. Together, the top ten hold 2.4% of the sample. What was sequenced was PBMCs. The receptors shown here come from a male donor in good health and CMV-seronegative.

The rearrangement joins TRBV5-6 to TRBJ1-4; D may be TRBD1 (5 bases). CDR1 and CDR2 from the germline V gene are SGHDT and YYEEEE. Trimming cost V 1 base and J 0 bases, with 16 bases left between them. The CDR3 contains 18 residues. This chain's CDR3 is CASSLIFDLTATNEKLFF. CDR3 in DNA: TGTGCCAGCAGCTTGATATTCGATCTGACAGCAACTAATGAAAAACTGTTTTTT.

The DNA for the CDR3 is TGTGCCAGCAGCTTGGGGCGGGCAGGGGGCATCTATGGCTACACCTTC. It is translated as CASSLGRAGGIYGYTF. The chain is built from TRBV7-6 and TRBJ1-2, with TRBD1 matching over 8 bases. The CDR3 has 16 amino acids. The V and J ends lost 3 bases and 4 bases, in that order; junction bases with no gene match: 10. Looked up from germline, CDR1 is SGHVS and CDR2 is FNYEAQ.

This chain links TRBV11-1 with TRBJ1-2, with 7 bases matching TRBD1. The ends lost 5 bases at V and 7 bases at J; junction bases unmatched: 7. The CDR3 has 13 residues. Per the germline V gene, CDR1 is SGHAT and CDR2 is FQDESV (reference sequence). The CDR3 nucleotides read TGTGCCAGCAGCATTACAGGGGCGGCTGGCTACACCTTC. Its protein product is CASSITGAAGYTF.

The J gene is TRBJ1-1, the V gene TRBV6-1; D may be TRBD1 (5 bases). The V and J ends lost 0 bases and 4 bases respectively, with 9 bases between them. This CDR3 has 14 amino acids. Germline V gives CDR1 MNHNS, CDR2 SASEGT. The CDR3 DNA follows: TGTGCCAGCAGTGAAGCTCCAAGGGGCACTGAAGCTTTCTTT. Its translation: CASSEAPRGTEAFF.

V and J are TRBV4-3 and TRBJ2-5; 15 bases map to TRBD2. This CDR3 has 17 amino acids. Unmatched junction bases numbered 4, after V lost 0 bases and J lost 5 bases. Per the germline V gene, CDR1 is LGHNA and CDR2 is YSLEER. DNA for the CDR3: TGCGCCAGCAGCCAAGAAGGACTAGCGGGAGGGGGGGAGACCCAGTACTTC. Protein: CASSQEGLAGGGETQYF.

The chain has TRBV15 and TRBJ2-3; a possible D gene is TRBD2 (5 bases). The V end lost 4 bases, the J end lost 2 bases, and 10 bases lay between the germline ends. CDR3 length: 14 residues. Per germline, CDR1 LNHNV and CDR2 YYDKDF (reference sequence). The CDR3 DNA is TGTGCCACCAGCACCCGGACTTTCACAGATACGCAGTATTTT. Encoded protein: CATSTRTFTDTQYF.